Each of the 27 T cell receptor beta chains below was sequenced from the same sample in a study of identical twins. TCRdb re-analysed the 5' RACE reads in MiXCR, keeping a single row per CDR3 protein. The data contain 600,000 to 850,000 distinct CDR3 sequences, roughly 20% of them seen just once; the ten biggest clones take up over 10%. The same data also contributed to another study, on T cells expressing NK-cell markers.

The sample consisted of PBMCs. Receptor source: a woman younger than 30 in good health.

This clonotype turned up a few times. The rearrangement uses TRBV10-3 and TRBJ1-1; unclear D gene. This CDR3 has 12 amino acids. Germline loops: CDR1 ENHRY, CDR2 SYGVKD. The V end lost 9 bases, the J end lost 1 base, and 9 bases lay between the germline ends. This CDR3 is CAMAGANTEAFF. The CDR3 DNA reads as TGTGCCATGGCCGGAGCGAACACTGAAGCTTTCTTT.

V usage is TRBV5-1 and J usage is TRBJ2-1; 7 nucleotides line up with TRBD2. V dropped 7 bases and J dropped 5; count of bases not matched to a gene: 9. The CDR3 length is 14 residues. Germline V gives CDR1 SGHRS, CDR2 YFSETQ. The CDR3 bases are TGCGCCAGCGGGTCCTCGGGAGGCCACAATGAGCAGTTCTTC. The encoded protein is CASGSSGGHNEQFF.

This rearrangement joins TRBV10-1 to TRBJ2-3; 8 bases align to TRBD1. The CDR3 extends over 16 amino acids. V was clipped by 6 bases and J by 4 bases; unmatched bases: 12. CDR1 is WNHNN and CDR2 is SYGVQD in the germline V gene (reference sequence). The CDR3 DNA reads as TGCGCCAGCAGCCGTGCTCGGACAGGGACCTCAGATACGCAGTATTTT. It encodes CASSRARTGTSDTQYF.

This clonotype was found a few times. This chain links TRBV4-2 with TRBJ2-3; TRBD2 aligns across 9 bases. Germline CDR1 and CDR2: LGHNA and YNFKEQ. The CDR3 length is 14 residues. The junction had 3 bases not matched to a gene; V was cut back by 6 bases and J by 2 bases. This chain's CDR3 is CASRGTSNTDTQYF. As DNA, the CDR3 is TGTGCCAGCAGGGGGACTAGCAACACAGATACGCAGTATTTT.

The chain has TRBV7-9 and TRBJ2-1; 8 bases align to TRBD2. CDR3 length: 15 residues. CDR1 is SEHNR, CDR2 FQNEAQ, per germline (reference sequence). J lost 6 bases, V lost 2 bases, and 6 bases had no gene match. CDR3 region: CASSLNGGAFNEQFF. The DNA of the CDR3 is TGTGCCAGCAGCTTAAACGGGGGGGCCTTCAATGAGCAGTTCTTC.

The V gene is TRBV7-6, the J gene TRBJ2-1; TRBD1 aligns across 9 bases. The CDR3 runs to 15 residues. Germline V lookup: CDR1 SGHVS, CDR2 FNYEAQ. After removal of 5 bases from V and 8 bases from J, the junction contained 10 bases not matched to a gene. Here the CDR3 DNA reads TGTGCCAGCAGCCCGTGGACAGGGGTCGGCGATGAGCAGTTCTTC. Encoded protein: CASSPWTGVGDEQFF.

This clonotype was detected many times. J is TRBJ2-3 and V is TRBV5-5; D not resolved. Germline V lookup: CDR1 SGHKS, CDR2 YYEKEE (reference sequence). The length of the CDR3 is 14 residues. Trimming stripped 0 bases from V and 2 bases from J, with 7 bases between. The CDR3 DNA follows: TGTGCCAGCAGCTTGGACATCGTCACAGATACGCAGTATTTT. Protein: CASSLDIVTDTQYF.

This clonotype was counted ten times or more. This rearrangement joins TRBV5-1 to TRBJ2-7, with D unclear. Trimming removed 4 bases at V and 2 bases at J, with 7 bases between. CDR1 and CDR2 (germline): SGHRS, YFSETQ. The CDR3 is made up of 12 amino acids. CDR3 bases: TGCGCCAGCAGCCCTGGGGCCTACGAGCAGTACTTC. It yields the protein CASSPGAYEQYF.

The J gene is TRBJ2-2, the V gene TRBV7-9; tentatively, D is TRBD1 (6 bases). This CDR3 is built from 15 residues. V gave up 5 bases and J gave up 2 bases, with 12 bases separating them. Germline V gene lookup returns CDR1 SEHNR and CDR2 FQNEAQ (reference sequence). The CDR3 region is CASSEGGSNTGELFF. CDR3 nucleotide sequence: TGTGCCAGCAGCGAAGGGGGTTCAAACACCGGGGAGCTGTTTTTT.

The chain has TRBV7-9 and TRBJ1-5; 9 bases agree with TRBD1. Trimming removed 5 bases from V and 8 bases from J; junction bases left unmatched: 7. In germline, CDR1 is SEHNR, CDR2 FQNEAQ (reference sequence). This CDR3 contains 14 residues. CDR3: CASSPQGAREPQHF. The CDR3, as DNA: TGTGCCAGCAGCCCACAGGGGGCTCGGGAGCCCCAGCATTTT.

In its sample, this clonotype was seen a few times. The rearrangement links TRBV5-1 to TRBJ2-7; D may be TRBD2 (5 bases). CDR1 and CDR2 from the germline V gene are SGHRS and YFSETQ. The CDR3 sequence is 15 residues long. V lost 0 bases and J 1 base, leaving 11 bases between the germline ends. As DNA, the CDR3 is TGCGCCAGCAGCTTGGTCTCTGAGGGTTCCTACGAGCAGTACTTC. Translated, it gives CASSLVSEGSYEQYF.

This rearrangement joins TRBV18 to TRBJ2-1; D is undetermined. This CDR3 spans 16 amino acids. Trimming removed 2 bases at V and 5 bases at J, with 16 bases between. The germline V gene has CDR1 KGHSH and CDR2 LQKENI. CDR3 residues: CASSPSGRTRNNEQFF. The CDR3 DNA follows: TGTGCCAGCTCACCATCCGGGCGAACCCGGAACAATGAGCAGTTCTTC.

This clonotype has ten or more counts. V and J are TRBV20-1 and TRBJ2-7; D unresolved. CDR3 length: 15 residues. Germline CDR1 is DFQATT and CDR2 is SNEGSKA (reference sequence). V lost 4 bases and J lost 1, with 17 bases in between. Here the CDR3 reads CSATLSHSASYEQYF. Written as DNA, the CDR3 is TGCAGTGCTACCCTAAGCCACAGCGCATCCTACGAGCAGTACTTC.

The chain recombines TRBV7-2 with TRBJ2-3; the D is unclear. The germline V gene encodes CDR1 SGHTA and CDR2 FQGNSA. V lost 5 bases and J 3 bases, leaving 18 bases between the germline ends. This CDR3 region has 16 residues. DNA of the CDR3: TGTGCCAGCAGCCTCCGACCCAACGAGAGAACAGATACGCAGTATTTT. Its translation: CASSLRPNERTDTQYF.

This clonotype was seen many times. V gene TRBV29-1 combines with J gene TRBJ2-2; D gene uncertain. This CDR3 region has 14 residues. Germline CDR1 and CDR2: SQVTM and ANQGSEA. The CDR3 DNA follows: TGCAGTTCATTTGATCCGACGAACACCGGGGAGCTGTTTTTT. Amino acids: CSSFDPTNTGELFF.

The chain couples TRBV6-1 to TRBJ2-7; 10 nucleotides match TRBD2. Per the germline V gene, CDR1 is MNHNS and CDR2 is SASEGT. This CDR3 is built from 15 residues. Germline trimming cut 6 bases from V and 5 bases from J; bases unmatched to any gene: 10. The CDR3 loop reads CASSLLAGVKDEQYF. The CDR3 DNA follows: TGTGCCAGCAGCCTTCTAGCGGGAGTTAAGGACGAGCAGTACTTC.

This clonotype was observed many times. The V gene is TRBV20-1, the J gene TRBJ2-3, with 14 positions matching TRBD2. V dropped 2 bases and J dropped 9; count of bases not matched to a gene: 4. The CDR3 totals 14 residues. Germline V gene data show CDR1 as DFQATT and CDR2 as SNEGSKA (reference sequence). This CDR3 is CSARPGTSGGTQYF. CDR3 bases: TGCAGTGCTAGACCGGGGACTAGCGGGGGAACGCAGTATTTT.

The CDR3 loop reads CASSFRLAGAETQYF. The CDR3 DNA follows: TGTGCCAGCAGCTTCCGTCTAGCGGGAGCCGAGACCCAGTACTTC. The gene calls are TRBV5-6 and TRBJ2-5, with 10 bases aligning to TRBD2. The CDR3 spans 15 residues. Unmatched junction bases numbered 6, after V lost 2 bases and J lost 5 bases. Per germline, CDR1 SGHDT and CDR2 YYEEEE.

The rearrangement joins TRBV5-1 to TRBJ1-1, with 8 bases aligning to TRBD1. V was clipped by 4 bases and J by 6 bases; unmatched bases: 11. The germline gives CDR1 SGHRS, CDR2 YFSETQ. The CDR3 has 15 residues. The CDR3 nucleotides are TGCGCCAGCAGCCTAAAGACAGGGGAGAGGTCTGAAGCTTTCTTT. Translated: CASSLKTGERSEAFF. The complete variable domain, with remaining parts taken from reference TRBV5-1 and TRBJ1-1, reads KAGVTQTPRYLIKTRGQQVTLSCSPISGHRSVSWYQQTPGQGLQFLFEYFSETQRNKGNFPGRFSGRQFSNSRSEMNVSTLELGDSALYLCASSLKTGERSEAFFGQGTRLTVV.

The DNA of the CDR3 is TGCAGTGCTAGATCGGGGACAGACAATGAGCAGTTCTTC. This encodes CSARSGTDNEQFF. The chain recombines TRBV20-1 with TRBJ2-1; 7 bases agree with TRBD1. Germline V gene lookup returns CDR1 DFQATT and CDR2 SNEGSKA (reference sequence). V lost 2 bases to trimming and J lost 5 bases; unmatched junction nucleotides: 3. This CDR3 region has 13 residues.

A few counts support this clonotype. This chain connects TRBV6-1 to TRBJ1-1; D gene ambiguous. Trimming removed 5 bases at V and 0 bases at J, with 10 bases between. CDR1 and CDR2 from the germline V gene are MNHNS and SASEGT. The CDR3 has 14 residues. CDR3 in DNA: TGTGCCAGCAGTACCTTGACGGTGAACACTGAAGCTTTCTTT. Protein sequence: CASSTLTVNTEAFF.

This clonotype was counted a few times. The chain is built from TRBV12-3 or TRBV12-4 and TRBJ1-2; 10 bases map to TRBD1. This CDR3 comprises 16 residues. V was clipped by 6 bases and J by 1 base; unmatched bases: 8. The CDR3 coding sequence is TGTGCCAGCAGCCCTTACGGACAGGGGGATAACTATGGCTACACCTTC. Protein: CASSPYGQGDNYGYTF.

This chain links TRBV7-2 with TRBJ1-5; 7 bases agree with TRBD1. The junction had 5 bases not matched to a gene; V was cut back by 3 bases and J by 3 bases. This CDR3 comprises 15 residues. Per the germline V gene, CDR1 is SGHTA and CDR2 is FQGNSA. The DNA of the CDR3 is TGTGCCAGCAGCTTTGTACAGGGGAACAATCAGCCCCAGCATTTT. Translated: CASSFVQGNNQPQHF.

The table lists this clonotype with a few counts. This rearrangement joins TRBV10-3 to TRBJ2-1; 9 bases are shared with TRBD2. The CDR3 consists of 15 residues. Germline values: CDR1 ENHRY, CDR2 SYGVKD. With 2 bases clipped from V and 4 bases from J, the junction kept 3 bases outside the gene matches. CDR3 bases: TGTGCCATCAGTGAGGCTAGCGGGGTTTACAATGAGCAGTTCTTC. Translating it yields CAISEASGVYNEQFF.

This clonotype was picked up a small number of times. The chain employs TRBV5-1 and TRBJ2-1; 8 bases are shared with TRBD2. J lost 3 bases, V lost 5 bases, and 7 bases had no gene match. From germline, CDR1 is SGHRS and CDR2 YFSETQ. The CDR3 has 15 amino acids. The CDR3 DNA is TGCGCCAGCAGTCTACTAGCGGCAAACTACAATGAGCAGTTCTTC. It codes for CASSLLAANYNEQFF.

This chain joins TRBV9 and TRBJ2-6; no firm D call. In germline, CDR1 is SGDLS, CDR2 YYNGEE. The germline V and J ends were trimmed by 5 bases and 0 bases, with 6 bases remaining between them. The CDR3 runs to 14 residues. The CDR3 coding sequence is TGTGCCAGCAGAGGGCCCTCTGGGGCCAACGTCCTGACTTTC. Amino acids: CASRGPSGANVLTF.

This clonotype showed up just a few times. DNA for the CDR3: TGTGCCAGCAGTTATGACAGGGAGCCTGAAAAACTGTTTTTT. Translating gives CASSYDREPEKLFF. V and J are TRBV6-5 and TRBJ1-4; TRBD1 matches at 7 bases. Germline V CDR1 and CDR2: MNHEY, SVGAGI. Unmatched junction bases numbered 5, after V lost 3 bases and J lost 7 bases. CDR3 size: 14 residues.